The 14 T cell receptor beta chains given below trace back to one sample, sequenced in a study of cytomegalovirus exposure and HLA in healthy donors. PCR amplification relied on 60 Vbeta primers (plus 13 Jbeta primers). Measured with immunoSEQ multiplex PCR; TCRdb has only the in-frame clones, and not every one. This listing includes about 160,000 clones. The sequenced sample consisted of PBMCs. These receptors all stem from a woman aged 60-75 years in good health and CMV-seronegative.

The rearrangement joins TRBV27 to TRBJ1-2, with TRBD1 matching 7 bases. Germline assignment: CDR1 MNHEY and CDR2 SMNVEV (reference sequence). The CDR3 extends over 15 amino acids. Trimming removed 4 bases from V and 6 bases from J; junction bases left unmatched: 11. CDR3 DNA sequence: TGTGCCAGCAGTTCCCGGGACAGATGGATGGATGGCTACACCTTC. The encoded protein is CASSSRDRWMDGYTF.

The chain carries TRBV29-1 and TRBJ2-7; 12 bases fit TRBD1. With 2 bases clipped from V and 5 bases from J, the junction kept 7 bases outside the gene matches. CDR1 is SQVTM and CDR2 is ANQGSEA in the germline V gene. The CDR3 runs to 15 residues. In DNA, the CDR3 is TGCAGCGTTGAATTCTGGGGGACAGGGGGCCACGAGCAGTACTTC. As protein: CSVEFWGTGGHEQYF.

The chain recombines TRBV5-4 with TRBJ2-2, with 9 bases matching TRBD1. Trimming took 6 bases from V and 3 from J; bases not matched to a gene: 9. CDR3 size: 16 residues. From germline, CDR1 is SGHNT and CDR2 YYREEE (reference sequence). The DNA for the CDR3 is TGTGCCAGCACCCGAACCGGGACAGGGTACACCGGGGAGCTGTTTTTT. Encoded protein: CASTRTGTGYTGELFF.

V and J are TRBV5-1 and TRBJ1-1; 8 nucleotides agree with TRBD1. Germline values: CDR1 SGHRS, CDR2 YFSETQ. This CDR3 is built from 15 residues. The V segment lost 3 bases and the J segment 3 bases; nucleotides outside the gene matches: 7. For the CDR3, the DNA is TGCGCCAGCAGCTCAGAGAGACAGGGGCACACTGAAGCTTTCTTT. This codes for CASSSERQGHTEAFF. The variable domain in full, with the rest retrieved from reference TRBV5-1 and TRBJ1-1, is KAGVTQTPRYLIKTRGQQVTLSCSPISGHRSVSWYQQTPGQGLQFLFEYFSETQRNKGNFPGRFSGRQFSNSRSEMNVSTLELGDSALYLCASSSERQGHTEAFFGQGTRLTVV.

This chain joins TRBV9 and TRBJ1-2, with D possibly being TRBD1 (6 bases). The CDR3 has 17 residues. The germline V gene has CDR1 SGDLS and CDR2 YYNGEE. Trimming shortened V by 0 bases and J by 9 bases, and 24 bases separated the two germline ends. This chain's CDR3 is CASSVVHGVAGAKSYTF. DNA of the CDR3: TGTGCCAGCAGCGTAGTACATGGAGTGGCAGGGGCTAAGAGCTACACCTTC.

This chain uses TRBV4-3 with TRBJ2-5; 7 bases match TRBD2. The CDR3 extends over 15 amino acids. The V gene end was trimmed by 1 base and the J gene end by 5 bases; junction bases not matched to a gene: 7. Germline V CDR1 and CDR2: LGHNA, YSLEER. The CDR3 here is CASSQVLAEAETQYF. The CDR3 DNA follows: TGCGCCAGCAGCCAAGTCCTAGCGGAAGCGGAGACCCAGTACTTC.

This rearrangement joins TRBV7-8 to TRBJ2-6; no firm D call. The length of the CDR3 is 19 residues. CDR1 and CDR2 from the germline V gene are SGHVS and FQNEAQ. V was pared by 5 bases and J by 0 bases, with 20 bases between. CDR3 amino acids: CASSRGLDFSLSGANVLTF. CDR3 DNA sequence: TGTGCCAGCAGCCGAGGTTTGGATTTTAGTCTCTCTGGGGCCAACGTCCTGACTTTC.

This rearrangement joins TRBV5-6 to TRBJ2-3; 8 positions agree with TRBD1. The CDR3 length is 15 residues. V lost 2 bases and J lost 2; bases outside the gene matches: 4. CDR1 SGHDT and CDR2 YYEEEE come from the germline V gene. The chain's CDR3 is CASSLGTGITDTQYF. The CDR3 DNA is TGTGCCAGCAGCTTAGGGACAGGTATCACAGATACGCAGTATTTT.

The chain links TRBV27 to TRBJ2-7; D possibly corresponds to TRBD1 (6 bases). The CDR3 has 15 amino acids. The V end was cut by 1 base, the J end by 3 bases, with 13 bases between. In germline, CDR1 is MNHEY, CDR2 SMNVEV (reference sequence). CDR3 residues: CASSLYPQGIYEQYF. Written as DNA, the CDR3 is TGTGCCAGCAGTTTATATCCCCAGGGGATCTACGAGCAGTACTTC.

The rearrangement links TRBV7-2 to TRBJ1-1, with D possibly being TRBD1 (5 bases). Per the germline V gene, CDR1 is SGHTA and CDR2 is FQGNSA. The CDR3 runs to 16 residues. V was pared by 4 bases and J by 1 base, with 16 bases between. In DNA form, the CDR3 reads TGTGCCAGCAGCTACAGGACACCAGGGCAGAACACTGAAGCTTTCTTT. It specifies CASSYRTPGQNTEAFF.

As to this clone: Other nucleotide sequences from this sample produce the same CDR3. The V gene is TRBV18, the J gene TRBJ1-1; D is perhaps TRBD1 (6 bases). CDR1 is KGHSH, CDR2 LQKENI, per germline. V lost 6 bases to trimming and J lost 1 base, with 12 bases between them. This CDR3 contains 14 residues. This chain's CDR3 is CASSPLTGNTEAFF. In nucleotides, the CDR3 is TGTGCCAGCTCGCCTTTGACAGGGAACACTGAAGCTTTCTTT.

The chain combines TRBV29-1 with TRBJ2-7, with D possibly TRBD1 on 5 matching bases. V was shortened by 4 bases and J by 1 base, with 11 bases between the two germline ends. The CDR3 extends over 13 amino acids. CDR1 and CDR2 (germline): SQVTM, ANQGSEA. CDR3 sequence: CSVVGAGSYEQYF. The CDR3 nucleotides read TGCAGCGTTGTTGGGGCAGGGTCCTACGAGCAGTACTTC.

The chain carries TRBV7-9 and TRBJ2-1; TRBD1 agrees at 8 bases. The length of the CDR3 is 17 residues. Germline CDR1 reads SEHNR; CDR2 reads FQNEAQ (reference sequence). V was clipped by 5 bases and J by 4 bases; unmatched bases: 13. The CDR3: CASSGAFTGGIYNEQFF. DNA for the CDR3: TGTGCCAGCAGCGGAGCCTTCACAGGGGGAATTTACAATGAGCAGTTCTTC.

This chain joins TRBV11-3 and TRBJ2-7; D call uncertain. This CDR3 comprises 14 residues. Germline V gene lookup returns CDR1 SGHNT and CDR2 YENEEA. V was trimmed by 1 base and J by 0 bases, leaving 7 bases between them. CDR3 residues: CASSLGVGSYEQYF. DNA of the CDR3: TGTGCCAGCAGCTTAGGTGTCGGCTCCTACGAGCAGTACTTC.